This T cell receptor (beta chain) was sequenced for a study of T cell changes during pregnancy in multiple sclerosis. Assay: immunoSEQ multiplex PCR; the TCRdb copy retains only in-frame clones and omits some. The sample gives some 74,000 clones, roughly 92% of which show up once; 3% to 4% is in the top ten. The CDR3 extends over 19 amino acids. Per germline, CDR1 LGHNA and CDR2 YNFKEQ. V gave up 5 bases and J gave up 0 bases; unmatched junction bases: 8. This chain joins TRBV4-2 and TRBJ1-6, with 12 bases lining up with TRBD1. The TCR sequence derives from a female donor in good health, enrolled as a control in a pregnancy study. The sequences come from peripheral blood, collected after pregnancy. CDR3 DNA sequence: TGTGCCAGCAGCTCTGGGACAGGGGGCCTAAACTCCTATAATTCACCCCTCCACTTT. It translates to CASSSGTGGLNSYNSPLHF.